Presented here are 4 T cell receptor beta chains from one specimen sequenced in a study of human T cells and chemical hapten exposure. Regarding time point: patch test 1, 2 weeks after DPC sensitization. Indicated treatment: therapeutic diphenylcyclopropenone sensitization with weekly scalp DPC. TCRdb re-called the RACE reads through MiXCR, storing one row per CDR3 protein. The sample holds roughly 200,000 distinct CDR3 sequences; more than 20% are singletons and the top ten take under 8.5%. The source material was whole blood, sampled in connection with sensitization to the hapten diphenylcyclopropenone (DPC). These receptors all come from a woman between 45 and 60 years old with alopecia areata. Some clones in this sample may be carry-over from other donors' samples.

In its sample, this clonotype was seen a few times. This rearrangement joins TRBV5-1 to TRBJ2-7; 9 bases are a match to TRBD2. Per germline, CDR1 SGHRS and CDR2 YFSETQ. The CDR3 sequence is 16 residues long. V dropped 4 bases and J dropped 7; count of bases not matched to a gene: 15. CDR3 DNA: TGCGCCAGCAGCCTATTTTCTAGCGGGACCTCGAGGGAGCAGTACTTC. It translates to CASSLFSSGTSREQYF.

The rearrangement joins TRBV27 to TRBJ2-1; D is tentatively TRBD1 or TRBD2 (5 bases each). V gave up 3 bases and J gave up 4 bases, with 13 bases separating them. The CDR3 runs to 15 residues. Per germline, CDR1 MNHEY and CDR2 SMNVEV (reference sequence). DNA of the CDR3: TGTGCCAGCAGTTTTCAGGGAGAGCCATACAATGAGCAGTTCTTC. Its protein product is CASSFQGEPYNEQFF.

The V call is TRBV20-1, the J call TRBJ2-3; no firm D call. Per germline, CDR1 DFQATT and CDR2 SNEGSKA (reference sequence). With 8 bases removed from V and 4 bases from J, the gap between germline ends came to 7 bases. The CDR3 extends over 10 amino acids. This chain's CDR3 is CSTMADTQYF. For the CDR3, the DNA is TGCAGTACCATGGCAGATACGCAGTATTTT.

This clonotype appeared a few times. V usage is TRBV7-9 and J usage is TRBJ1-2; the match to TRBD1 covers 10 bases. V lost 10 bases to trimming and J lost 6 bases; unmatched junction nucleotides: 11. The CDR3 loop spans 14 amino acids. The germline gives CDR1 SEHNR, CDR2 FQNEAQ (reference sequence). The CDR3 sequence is CATSTDRGLHGYTF. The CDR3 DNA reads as TGTGCCACCTCCACTGACAGGGGGCTTCATGGCTACACCTTC.